These 20 T cell receptor beta chains came from one sample sequenced in a study of blood T cell repertoires in COVID-19. Measured with immunoSEQ multiplex PCR; TCRdb has only the in-frame clones, and not every one. The sample gives some 370,000 clones, around 87% of which show up once; more than 9% is in the top ten. Sequenced sample: peripheral blood. These receptors were taken from a woman in her 30s with COVID-19, enrolled during active disease.

This rearrangement joins TRBV9 to TRBJ2-5, with D hard to call. This CDR3 spans 12 amino acids. Germline CDR1 and CDR2: SGDLS and YYNGEE. V was clipped by 4 bases and J by 4 bases, with 8 bases between them. CDR3 amino acids: CASSSSGETQYF. The CDR3, as DNA: TGTGCCAGCAGCTCTAGTGGAGAGACCCAGTACTTC.

The chain uses TRBV5-1 and TRBJ2-6; the match to TRBD2 covers 10 bases. This CDR3 has 18 residues. Germline V gene lookup returns CDR1 SGHRS and CDR2 YFSETQ. J lost 0 bases, V lost 3 bases, and 6 bases had no gene match. The CDR3 sequence is CASSSSGSPLSGANVLTF. The CDR3 DNA follows: TGCGCCAGCAGCTCTAGCGGGAGCCCACTCTCTGGGGCCAACGTCCTGACTTTC. Based on the CDR3 plus reference TRBV5-1 and TRBJ2-6, the full variable domain is KAGVTQTPRYLIKTRGQQVTLSCSPISGHRSVSWYQQTPGQGLQFLFEYFSETQRNKGNFPGRFSGRQFSNSRSEMNVSTLELGDSALYLCASSSSGSPLSGANVLTFGAGSRLTVL.

The chain links TRBV19 to TRBJ2-5; 8 bases agree with TRBD2. After removal of 3 bases from V and 2 bases from J, the junction contained 11 bases not matched to a gene. Germline V gives CDR1 LNHDA, CDR2 SQIVND (reference sequence). The CDR3 covers 17 residues. The CDR3, as DNA: TGTGCCAGTAGTATGGGTTGGGGAACTAGCGGACAAGAGACCCAGTACTTC. Its protein is CASSMGWGTSGQETQYF.

The rearrangement links TRBV7-3 to TRBJ2-3; 7 positions agree with TRBD1. V was clipped by 5 bases and J by 3 bases; unmatched bases: 5. The CDR3 sequence is 14 residues long. Per germline, CDR1 SGHTA and CDR2 FQGTGA. The CDR3 coding sequence is TGTGCCAGCAGCCCGACAGGGCATACAGATACGCAGTATTTT. Its protein product is CASSPTGHTDTQYF.

The chain uses TRBV5-6 and TRBJ1-5, with 11 bases matching TRBD1. CDR3 length: 17 residues. J lost 5 bases, V lost 3 bases, and 10 bases had no gene match. Germline V lookup: CDR1 SGHDT, CDR2 YYEEEE. CDR3 loop: CASSWTGGNVVDQPQHF. The CDR3 coding sequence is TGTGCCAGCAGCTGGACAGGGGGCAACGTTGTAGATCAGCCCCAGCATTTT.

V and J are TRBV2 and TRBJ2-3; D not resolved. Looked up from germline, CDR1 is SNHLY and CDR2 is FYNNEI. V shed 7 bases and J shed 2 bases, with 13 bases lying between them. The CDR3 has 14 amino acids. In DNA form, the CDR3 reads TGTGCCAGCAAACGAAGCCCAATCACAGATACGCAGTATTTT. Encoded protein: CASKRSPITDTQYF. The full variable domain, with the rest looked up from reference TRBV2 and TRBJ2-3, is EPEVTQTPSHQVTQMGQEVILRCVPISNHLYFYWYRQILGQKVEFLVSFYNNEISEKSEIFDDQFSVERPDGSNFTLKIRSTKLEDSAMYFCASKRSPITDTQYFGPGTRLTVL.

This clone appeared once. The rearrangement links TRBV11-3 to TRBJ2-1; TRBD1 aligns across 7 bases. Per germline, CDR1 SGHNT and CDR2 YENEEA. This CDR3 is 13 amino acids long. Trimming took 4 bases from V and 9 from J; bases not matched to a gene: 6. The CDR3 bases are TGTGCCAGCAGCTCCTACACAGGGGTTGAGCAGTTCTTC. The encoded protein is CASSSYTGVEQFF.

The chain uses TRBV3-1 (or the pseudogene TRBV3-2) and TRBJ2-1; 12 bases line up with TRBD2. CDR3 length: 17 residues. CDR1 and CDR2 (germline): LGHDT, YNNKEL (reference sequence). The junction had 14 bases not matched to a gene; V was cut back by 1 base and J by 13 bases. The CDR3 region is CASSQGAGLAGGVEQFF. In nucleotides, the CDR3 is TGTGCCAGCAGCCAAGGGGCCGGGCTAGCGGGAGGGGTTGAACAGTTCTTC.

This clone came up many times. Other nucleotide sequences from this sample produce the same CDR3. V is TRBV7-3 and J is TRBJ2-7; 10 nucleotides agree with TRBD2. CDR1 and CDR2 (germline): SGHTA, FQGTGA. The ends lost 1 base at V and 5 bases at J; junction bases unmatched: 5. The CDR3 is made up of 15 amino acids. DNA of the CDR3: TGTGCCAGCAGCTTAAAAGCGGGAGGGCCCCACGAGCAGTACTTC. Its protein is CASSLKAGGPHEQYF.

The chain is built from TRBV5-6 and TRBJ2-2; D possibly corresponds to TRBD2 (6 bases). The CDR3 is 13 residues long. The V gene's germline CDR1 is SGHDT and CDR2 YYEEEE. Deletions cut 4 bases from V and 8 bases from J, with 12 bases between. The CDR3 loop is CASSLEGRGELFF. For the CDR3, the DNA is TGTGCCAGCAGCCTTGAAGGGAGGGGGGAGCTGTTTTTT.

The V call is TRBV5-6, the J call TRBJ2-3; D not resolved. The germline V and J ends were trimmed by 0 bases and 7 bases, with 15 bases remaining between them. Germline V lookup: CDR1 SGHDT, CDR2 YYEEEE. The CDR3 runs to 15 residues. The chain's CDR3 is CASSLEAGIVNTQYF. In DNA form, the CDR3 reads TGTGCCAGCAGCTTGGAGGCAGGAATCGTGAATACGCAGTATTTT.

The chain links TRBV29-1 to TRBJ2-7, with TRBD2 matching over 9 bases. This CDR3 comprises 13 residues. The trim removed 2 bases at V and 7 bases at J, leaving 6 bases unmatched. Germline CDR1 SQVTM, CDR2 ANQGSEA. For the CDR3, the DNA is TGCAGCGTTGAACTCGTAGCGGGAGAAGAGCAGTACTTC. This translates into CSVELVAGEEQYF.

This clone occurred once. The chain carries TRBV7-2 and TRBJ1-4, with TRBD1 matching 7 bases. CDR1 and CDR2 (germline): SGHTA, FQGNSA. The CDR3 consists of 12 residues. The J segment lost 7 bases and the V segment lost 5 bases, leaving 1 base of the junction unmatched. CDR3 DNA sequence: TGTGCCAGCAGCGCAGGGGGTGAAAAACTGTTTTTT. It codes for CASSAGGEKLFF.

V usage is TRBV27 and J usage is TRBJ1-1; possible D gene TRBD1, 6 bases. The CDR3 runs 13 residues. Trimming stripped 5 bases from V and 7 bases from J, with 14 bases between. CDR1 is MNHEY and CDR2 is SMNVEV in the germline V gene (reference sequence). The CDR3 loop reads CASSPRGYGEAFF. The CDR3 region has the DNA TGTGCCAGCAGTCCCAGGGGTTATGGTGAAGCTTTCTTT.

The rearrangement uses TRBV12-3 or TRBV12-4 and TRBJ2-7, with D tentatively TRBD2 (5 bases). CDR3 length: 13 amino acids. Trimming took 2 bases from V and 6 from J, leaving 11 bases between them. The CDR3 spells CASSLFLEGEQYF. Written as DNA, the CDR3 is TGTGCCAGCAGTTTATTCCTAGAGGGCGAGCAGTACTTC.

This rearrangement joins TRBV4-1 to TRBJ2-1; D is unclear. V was pared by 0 bases and J by 12 bases, with 12 bases between. The CDR3 is 13 amino acids. CDR1 is MGHRA and CDR2 is YSYEKL in the germline V gene. CDR3 coding DNA: TGCGCCAGCAGCCAAGAACCCGCGTTCGCGCAGTTCTTC. This codes for CASSQEPAFAQFF.

The rearrangement joins TRBV5-1 to TRBJ2-7, with 7 positions matching TRBD1. CDR1 is SGHRS and CDR2 is YFSETQ in the germline V gene. J was trimmed by 0 bases and V by 1 base; bases with no gene match: 10. CDR3 length equals 17 residues. Written as DNA, the CDR3 is TGCGCCAGCAGCTTGACCCCGGGACAGTTAAGCTCCTACGAGCAGTACTTC. This sequence encodes CASSLTPGQLSSYEQYF.

The chain recombines TRBV25-1 with TRBJ2-1; 11 bases match TRBD2. V dropped 6 bases and J dropped 6; count of bases not matched to a gene: 7. The CDR3 is 15 amino acids. CDR1 and CDR2 from the germline V gene are MGHDK and SYGVNS. As DNA, the CDR3 is TGTGCCAGCAGCGCCACTAGCGGGAGTTCCAATGAGCAGTTCTTC. Amino acid sequence: CASSATSGSSNEQFF. The full variable domain, completed using reference TRBV25-1 and TRBJ2-1, is EADIYQTPRYLVIGTGKKITLECSQTMGHDKMYWYQQDPGMELHLIHYSYGVNSTEKGDLSSESTVSRIRTEHFPLTLESARPSHTSQYLCASSATSGSSNEQFFGPGTRLTVL.

This chain links TRBV7-8 with TRBJ2-7, with 7 bases matching TRBD2. Germline V gene data show CDR1 as SGHVS and CDR2 as FQNEAQ. This CDR3 is 14 amino acids long. V trimming: 0 bases; J trimming: 5 bases; junction bases outside the gene matches: 4. CDR3 coding DNA: TGTGCCAGCAGCTTAGCGGGAGGGCCACACGAGCAGTACTTC. Translated, it gives CASSLAGGPHEQYF.

On this clone itself: Other DNA variants within this sample encode the same CDR3. V is TRBV19 and J is TRBJ2-1, with D possibly matching TRBD2 (6 bases). Germline values: CDR1 LNHDA, CDR2 SQIVND (reference sequence). This CDR3 is built from 15 residues. V gave up 3 bases and J gave up 0 bases, with 9 bases separating them. In DNA form, the CDR3 reads TGTGCCAGTAGTATTGCCGGGAGCTCCTACAATGAGCAGTTCTTC. Protein: CASSIAGSSYNEQFF.